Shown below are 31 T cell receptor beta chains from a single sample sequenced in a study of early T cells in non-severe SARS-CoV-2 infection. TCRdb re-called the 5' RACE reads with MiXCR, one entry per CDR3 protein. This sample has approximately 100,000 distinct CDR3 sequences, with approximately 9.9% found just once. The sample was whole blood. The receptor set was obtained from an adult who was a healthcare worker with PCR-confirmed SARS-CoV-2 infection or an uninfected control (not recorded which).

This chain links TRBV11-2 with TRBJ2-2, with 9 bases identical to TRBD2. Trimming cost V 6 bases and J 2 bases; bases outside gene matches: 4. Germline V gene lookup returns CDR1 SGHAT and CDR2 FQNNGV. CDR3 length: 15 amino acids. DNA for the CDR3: TGTGCCAGCAGTTCTCTAGCGGGAAACACCGGGGAGCTGTTTTTT. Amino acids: CASSSLAGNTGELFF. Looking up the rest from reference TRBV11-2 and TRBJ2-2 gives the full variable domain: EAGVAQSPRYKIIEKRQSVAFWCNPISGHATLYWYQQILGQGPKLLIQFQNNGVVDDSQLPKDRFSAERLKGVDSTLKIQPAKLEDSAVYLCASSSLAGNTGELFFGEGSRLTVL.

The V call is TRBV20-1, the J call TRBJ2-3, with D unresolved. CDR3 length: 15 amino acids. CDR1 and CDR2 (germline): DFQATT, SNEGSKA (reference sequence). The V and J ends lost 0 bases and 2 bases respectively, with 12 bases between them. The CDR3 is CSARDQGRLTDTQYF. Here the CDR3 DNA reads TGCAGTGCTAGAGATCAAGGTCGGCTCACAGATACGCAGTATTTT.

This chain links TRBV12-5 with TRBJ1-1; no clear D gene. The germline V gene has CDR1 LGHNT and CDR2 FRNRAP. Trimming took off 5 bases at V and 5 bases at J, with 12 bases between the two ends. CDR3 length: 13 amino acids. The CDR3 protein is CASGHSLETEAFF. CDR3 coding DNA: TGTGCTAGTGGTCACAGCCTCGAGACTGAAGCTTTCTTT.

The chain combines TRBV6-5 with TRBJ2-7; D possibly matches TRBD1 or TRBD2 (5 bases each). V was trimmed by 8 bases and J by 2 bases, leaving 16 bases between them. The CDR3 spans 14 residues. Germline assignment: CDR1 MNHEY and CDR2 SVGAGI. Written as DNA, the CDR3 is TGTGCCAGCTGGACCGGGACGGGCACCTACGAGCAGTACTTC. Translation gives CASWTGTGTYEQYF.

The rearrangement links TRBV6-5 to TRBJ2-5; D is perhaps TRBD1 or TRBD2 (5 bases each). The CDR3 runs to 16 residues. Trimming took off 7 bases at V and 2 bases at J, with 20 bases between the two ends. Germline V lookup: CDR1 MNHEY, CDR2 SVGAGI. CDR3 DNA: TGTGCCAGCACCCGCTTGGGGCCCGGGAATCAAGAGACCCAGTACTTC. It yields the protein CASTRLGPGNQETQYF.

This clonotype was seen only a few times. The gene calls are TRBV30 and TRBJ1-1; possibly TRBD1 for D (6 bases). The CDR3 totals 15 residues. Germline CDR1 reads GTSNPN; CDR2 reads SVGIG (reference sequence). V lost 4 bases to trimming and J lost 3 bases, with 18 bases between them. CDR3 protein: CAWTRQVIRDTEAFF. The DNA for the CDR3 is TGTGCCTGGACTCGACAGGTTATACGGGACACTGAAGCTTTCTTT. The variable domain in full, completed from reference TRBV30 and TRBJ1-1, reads SQTIHQWPATLVQPVGSPLSLECTVEGTSNPNLYWYRQAAGRGLQLLFYSVGIGQISSEVPQNLSASRPQDRQFILSSKKLLLSDSGFYLCAWTRQVIRDTEAFFGQGTRLTVV.

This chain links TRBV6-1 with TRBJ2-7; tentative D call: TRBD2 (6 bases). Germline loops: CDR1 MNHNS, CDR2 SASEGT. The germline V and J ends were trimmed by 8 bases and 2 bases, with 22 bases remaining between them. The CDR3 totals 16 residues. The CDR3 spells CASVAGSGTVAYEQYF. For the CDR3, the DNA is TGTGCCAGCGTCGCCGGGAGTGGGACTGTGGCCTACGAGCAGTACTTC.

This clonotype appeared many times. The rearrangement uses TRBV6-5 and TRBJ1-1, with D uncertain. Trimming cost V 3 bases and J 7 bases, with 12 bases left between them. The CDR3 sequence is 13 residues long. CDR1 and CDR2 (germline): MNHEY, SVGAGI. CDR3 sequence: CASSYSFIGEAFF. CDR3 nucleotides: TGTGCCAGCAGTTATTCATTTATTGGTGAAGCTTTCTTT.

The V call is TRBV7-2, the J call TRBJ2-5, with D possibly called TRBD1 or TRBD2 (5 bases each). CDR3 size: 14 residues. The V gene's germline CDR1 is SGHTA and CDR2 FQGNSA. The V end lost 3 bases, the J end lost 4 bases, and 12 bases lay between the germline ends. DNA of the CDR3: TGTGCCAGCAGCTTTGGGGGAAGGGGAGAGACCCAGTACTTC. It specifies CASSFGGRGETQYF.

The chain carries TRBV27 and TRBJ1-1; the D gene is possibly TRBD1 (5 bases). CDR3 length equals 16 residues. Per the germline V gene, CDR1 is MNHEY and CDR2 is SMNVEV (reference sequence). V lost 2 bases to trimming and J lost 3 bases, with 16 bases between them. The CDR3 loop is CASSLIYRGEYTEAFF. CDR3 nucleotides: TGTGCCAGCAGTTTAATTTACCGGGGGGAATACACTGAAGCTTTCTTT.

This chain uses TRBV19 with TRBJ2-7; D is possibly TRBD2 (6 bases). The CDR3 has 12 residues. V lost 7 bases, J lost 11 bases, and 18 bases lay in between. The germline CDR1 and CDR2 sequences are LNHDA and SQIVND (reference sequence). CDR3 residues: CASTHGGGYEYF. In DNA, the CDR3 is TGTGCCAGTACCCACGGTGGGGGGTACGAGTACTTC.

CDR3 nucleotides: TGCGCCAGCCGGGACTCACCTGACGATGAGCAGTTCTTC. Residues: CASRDSPDDEQFF. The chain carries TRBV5-1 and TRBJ2-1, with D maybe TRBD2 (6 bases). Germline CDR1 reads SGHRS; CDR2 reads YFSETQ. CDR3 size: 13 residues. The ends were cut back, 7 bases at V and 8 bases at J, with 16 bases in the middle.

The CDR3 is CASSQADHAEAFF. CDR3 nucleotides: TGTGCCAGCAGCCAAGCGGACCACGCTGAAGCTTTCTTT. The rearrangement links TRBV3-1 to TRBJ1-1; D is ambiguous. This CDR3 contains 13 residues. V shed 1 base and J shed 6 bases, with 9 bases lying between them. The germline CDR1 and CDR2 sequences are LGHDT and YNNKEL (reference sequence).

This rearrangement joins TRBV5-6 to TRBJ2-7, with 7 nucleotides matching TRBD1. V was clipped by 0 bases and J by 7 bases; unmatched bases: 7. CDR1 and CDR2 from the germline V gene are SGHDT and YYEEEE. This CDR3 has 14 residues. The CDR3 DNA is TGTGCCAGCAGCTTGGCGGACAGGCTGGGGGAGCAGTACTTC. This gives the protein CASSLADRLGEQYF.

Here the CDR3 reads CASRGASKVEYF. The CDR3, as DNA: TGTGCCAGTCGTGGGGCGTCCAAGGTGGAGTACTTC. The genes are TRBV19 and TRBJ2-7, with D perhaps matching TRBD1 (5 bases). Trimming shortened V by 8 bases and J by 11 bases, and 19 bases separated the two germline ends. The germline V gene has CDR1 LNHDA and CDR2 SQIVND (reference sequence). The CDR3 spans 12 residues.

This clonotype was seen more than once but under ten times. The CDR3 DNA reads TGTGCCAGCAGGATAAATACTGAAGCTTTCTTT. Protein: CASRINTEAFF. The chain is built from TRBV5-4 and TRBJ1-1; D unclear. This CDR3 has 11 amino acids. The V end lost 5 bases, the J end lost 5 bases, and 7 bases lay between the germline ends. CDR1 is SGHNT and CDR2 is YYREEE in the germline V gene (reference sequence). Drawing the rest from reference TRBV5-4 and TRBJ1-1, the complete variable domain is ETGVTQSPTHLIKTRGQQVTLRCSSQSGHNTVSWYQQALGQGPQFIFQYYREEENGRGNFPPRFSGLQFPNYSSELNVNALELDDSALYLCASRINTEAFFGQGTRLTVV.

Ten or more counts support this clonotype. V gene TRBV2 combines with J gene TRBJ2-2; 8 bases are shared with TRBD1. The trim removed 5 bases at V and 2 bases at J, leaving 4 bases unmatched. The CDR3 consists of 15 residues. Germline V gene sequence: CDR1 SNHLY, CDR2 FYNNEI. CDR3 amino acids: CASSQDRVNTGELFF. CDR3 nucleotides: TGTGCCAGCAGTCAGGACAGGGTCAACACCGGGGAGCTGTTTTTT. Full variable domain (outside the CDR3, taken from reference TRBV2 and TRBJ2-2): EPEVTQTPSHQVTQMGQEVILRCVPISNHLYFYWYRQILGQKVEFLVSFYNNEISEKSEIFDDQFSVERPDGSNFTLKIRSTKLEDSAMYFCASSQDRVNTGELFFGEGSRLTVL.

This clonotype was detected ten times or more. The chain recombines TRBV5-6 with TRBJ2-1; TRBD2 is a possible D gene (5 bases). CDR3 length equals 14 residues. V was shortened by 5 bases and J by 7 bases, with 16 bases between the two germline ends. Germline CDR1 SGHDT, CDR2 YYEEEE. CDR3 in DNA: TGTGCCAGCAGGGCCGGACTGACCCTAAATGAGCAGTTCTTC. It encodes CASRAGLTLNEQFF.

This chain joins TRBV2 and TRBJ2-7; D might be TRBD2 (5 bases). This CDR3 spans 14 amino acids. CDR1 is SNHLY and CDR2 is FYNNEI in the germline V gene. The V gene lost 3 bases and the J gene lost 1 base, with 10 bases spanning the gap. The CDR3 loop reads CASSEVGESYEQYF. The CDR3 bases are TGTGCCAGCAGTGAGGTTGGGGAGTCCTACGAGCAGTACTTC.

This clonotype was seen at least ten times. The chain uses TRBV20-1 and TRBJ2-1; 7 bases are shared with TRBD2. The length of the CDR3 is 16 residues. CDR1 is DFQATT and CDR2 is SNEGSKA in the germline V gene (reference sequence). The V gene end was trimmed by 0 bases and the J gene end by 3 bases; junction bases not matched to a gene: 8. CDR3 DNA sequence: TGCAGTGCTAGAGATTCTAGCGGCCAATTCTACAATGAGCAGTTCTTC. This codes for CSARDSSGQFYNEQFF.

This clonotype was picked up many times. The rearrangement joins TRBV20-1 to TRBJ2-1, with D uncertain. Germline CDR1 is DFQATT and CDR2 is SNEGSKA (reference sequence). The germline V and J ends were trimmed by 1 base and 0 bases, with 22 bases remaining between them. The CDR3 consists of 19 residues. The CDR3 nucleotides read TGCAGTGCTAGAGTTACTCCGATTCCGCAGGAAAACTCCTACAATGAGCAGTTCTTC. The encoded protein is CSARVTPIPQENSYNEQFF.

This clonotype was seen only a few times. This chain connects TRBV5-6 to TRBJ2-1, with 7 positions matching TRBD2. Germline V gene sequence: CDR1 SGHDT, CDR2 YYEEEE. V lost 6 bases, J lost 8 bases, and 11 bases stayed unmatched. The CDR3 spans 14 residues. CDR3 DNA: TGTGCCAGCATCGTTAGCGGGTCCTATGATGAGCAGTTCTTC. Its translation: CASIVSGSYDEQFF.

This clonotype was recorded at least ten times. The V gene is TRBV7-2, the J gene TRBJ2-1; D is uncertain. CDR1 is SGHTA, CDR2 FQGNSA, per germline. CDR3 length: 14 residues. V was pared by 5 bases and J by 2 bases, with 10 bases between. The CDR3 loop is CASSVTQTYNEQFF. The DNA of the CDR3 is TGTGCCAGCAGCGTAACTCAGACCTACAATGAGCAGTTCTTC.

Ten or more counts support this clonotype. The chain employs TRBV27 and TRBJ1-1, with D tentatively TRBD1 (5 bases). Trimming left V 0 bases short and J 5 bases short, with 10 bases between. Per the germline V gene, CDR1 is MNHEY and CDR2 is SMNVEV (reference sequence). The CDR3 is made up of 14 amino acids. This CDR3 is CASSLSNGQTEAFF. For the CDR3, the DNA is TGTGCCAGCAGTTTATCAAACGGACAAACTGAAGCTTTCTTT.

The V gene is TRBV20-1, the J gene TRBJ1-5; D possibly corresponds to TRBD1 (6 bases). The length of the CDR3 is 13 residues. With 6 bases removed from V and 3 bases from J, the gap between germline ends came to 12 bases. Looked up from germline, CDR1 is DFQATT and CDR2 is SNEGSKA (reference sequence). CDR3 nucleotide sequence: TGCAGTGCCCTCGACAGGTACAATCAGCCCCAGCATTTT. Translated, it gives CSALDRYNQPQHF.

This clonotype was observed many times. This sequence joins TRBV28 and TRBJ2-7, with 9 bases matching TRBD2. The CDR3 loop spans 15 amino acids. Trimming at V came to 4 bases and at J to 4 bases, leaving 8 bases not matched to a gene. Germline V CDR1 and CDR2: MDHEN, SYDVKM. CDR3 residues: CASSSPGLAGYEQYF. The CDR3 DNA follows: TGTGCCAGCAGTTCCCCGGGACTAGCAGGATACGAGCAGTACTTC.

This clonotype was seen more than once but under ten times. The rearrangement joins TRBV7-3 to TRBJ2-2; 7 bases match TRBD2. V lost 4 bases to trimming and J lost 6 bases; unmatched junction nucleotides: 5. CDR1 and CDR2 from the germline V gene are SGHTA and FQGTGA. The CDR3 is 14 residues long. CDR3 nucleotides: TGTGCCAGCAGCTACAATAGCGGGTCCGGGGAGCTGTTTTTT. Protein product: CASSYNSGSGELFF.

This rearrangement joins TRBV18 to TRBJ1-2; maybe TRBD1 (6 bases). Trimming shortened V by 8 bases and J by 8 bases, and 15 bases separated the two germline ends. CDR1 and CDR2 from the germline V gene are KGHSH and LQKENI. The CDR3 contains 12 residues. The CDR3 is CASHTGFRGYTF. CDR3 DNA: TGTGCCAGCCATACAGGGTTTAGAGGCTACACCTTC.

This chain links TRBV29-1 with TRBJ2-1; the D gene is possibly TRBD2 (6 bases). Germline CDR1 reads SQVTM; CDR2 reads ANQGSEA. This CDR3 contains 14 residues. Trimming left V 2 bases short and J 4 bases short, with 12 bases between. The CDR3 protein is CSVETGDDYNEQFF. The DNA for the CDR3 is TGCAGCGTTGAAACGGGGGACGATTACAATGAGCAGTTCTTC.

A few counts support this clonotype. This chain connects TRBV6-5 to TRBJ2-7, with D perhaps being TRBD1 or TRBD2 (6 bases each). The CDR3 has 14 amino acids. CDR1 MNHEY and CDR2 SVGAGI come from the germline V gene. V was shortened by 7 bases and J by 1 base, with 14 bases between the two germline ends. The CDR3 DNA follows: TGTGCCAGCACCCAGGGGACTGGTTCCTACGAGCAGTACTTC. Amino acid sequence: CASTQGTGSYEQYF.

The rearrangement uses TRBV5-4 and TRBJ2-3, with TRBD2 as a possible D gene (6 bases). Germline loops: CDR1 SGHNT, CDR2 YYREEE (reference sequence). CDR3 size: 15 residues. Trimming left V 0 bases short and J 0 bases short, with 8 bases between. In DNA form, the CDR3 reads TGTGCCAGCAGCTTGGCCGGGACTAGCACAGATACGCAGTATTTT. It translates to CASSLAGTSTDTQYF.